This is a list of T cell receptor beta chains from one sample in a study of blood T cells in healthy people across ages. TCRdb ran MiXCR on the 5' RACE reads and lists one entry per CDR3 protein. Found here are approximately 690,000 distinct CDR3 sequences, roughly three fifths of them singletons; the top ten hold more than 35%. The sequenced sample consisted of blood. Receptors were obtained from a man in his 60s in good health. Each CDR3 is given with its conserved first and last residue. Each record gives: clone size, J gene, D gene, V gene, CDR3 protein, CDR3 DNA. The D gene is left open where the match is weak. A row's size may be missing; if present it is once, few, many or a size class.

few,TRBJ2-3,.,TRBV20-1,CSARLGGGASTDTQYF,TGCAGTGCTCGTTTGGGTGGAGGGGCAAGCACAGATACGCAGTATTTT
.,TRBJ1-1,.,TRBV6-1,CASSLGRNLDRRNTEAFF,TGTGCCAGCAGCCTCGGACGCAACCTCGACAGGAGGAACACTGAAGCTTTCTTT
.,TRBJ2-1,TRBD1,TRBV16,CASSRTGGRLYNEQFF,TGTGCCAGCAGTCGGACAGGGGGCCGGCTCTACAATGAGCAGTTCTTC
.,TRBJ1-1,.,TRBV6-6,CASGASNTEAFF,TGTGCCAGCGGAGCATCGAACACTGAAGCTTTCTTT
.,TRBJ2-7,.,TRBV6-4,CAQWAYEQYF,TGTGCCCAGTGGGCCTACGAGCAGTACTTC
.,TRBJ1-1,.,TRBV12-3/TRBV12-4,CASSWGGAVGTEAFF,TGTGCCAGCAGTTGGGGGGGGGCCGTGGGCACTGAAGCTTTCTTT
.,TRBJ1-2,.,TRBV12-3/TRBV12-4,CASSFEDSTYGYTF,TGTGCCAGCAGTTTCGAGGACAGCACCTATGGCTACACCTTC
.,TRBJ2-3,.,TRBV18,CASSPRALRADTQYF,TGTGCCAGCTCACCCAGGGCCCTGAGGGCAGATACGCAGTATTTT
.,TRBJ1-6,TRBD1,TRBV7-2,CASSLGQGRRSPLHF,TGTGCCAGCAGCTTAGGACAGGGCCGCAGATCACCCCTCCACTTT
.,TRBJ2-1,.,TRBV7-2,CASSFGLTRRGSEQFF,TGTGCCAGCAGCTTCGGACTGACTAGAAGGGGGAGTGAGCAGTTCTTC
.,TRBJ1-1,.,TRBV5-1,CASSLSGVGTEAFF,TGCGCCAGCAGCCTTAGTGGGGTTGGCACTGAAGCTTTCTTT
few,TRBJ2-1,TRBD2,TRBV10-3,CAISPREGNEQFF,TGTGCCATCAGTCCGCGGGAGGGCAATGAGCAGTTCTTC
few,TRBJ1-6,.,TRBV5-1,CASSPDQGPSSYNSPLHF,TGCGCCAGCAGCCCCGATCAGGGGCCGAGCTCCTATAATTCACCCCTCCACTTT
few,TRBJ2-3,.,TRBV11-2,CASSLGRHTQYF,TGTGCCAGCAGCTTGGGGCGGCATACGCAGTATTTT
.,TRBJ2-3,.,TRBV5-1,CASSSPPGRSTDTQYF,TGCGCCAGCAGCTCGCCTCCGGGGAGGAGCACAGATACGCAGTATTTT
.,TRBJ1-1,TRBD1,TRBV5-6,CASSFLDRGATEAFF,TGTGCCAGCAGCTTCTTGGACAGGGGTGCCACTGAAGCTTTCTTT
.,TRBJ1-3,.,TRBV4-2,CASSQATGPGNTIYF,TGTGCCAGCAGCCAAGCGACGGGCCCGGGAAACACCATATATTTT
few,TRBJ2-5,.,TRBV4-1,CASSQAGGLETQYF,TGCGCCAGCAGCCAAGCTGGGGGGCTGGAGACCCAGTACTTC
.,TRBJ1-2,.,TRBV27,CASSLSNERAGYTF,TGTGCCAGCAGTTTATCGAATGAAAGGGCTGGCTACACCTTC
.,TRBJ2-1,TRBD1,TRBV29-1,CSVVGGQGTYNEQFF,TGCAGCGTTGTCGGGGGACAGGGGACGTACAATGAGCAGTTCTTC